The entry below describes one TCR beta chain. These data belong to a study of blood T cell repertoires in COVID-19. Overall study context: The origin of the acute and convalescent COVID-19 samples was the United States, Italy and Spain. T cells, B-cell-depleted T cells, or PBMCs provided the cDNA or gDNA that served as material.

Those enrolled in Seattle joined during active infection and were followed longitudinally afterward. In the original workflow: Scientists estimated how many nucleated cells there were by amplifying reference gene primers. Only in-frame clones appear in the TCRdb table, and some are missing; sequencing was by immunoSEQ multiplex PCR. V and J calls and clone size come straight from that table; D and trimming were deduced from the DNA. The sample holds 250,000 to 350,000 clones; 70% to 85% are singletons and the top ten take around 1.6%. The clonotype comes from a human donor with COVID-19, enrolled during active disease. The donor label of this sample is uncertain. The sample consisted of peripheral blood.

The CDR3 loop reads CSVWGVSGYGYTF. The CDR3 nucleotides are TGCAGCGTTTGGGGGGTGAGCGGGTATGGCTACACCTTC. The V gene is TRBV29-1, the J gene TRBJ1-2; perhaps TRBD1 as D (5 bases). V lost 5 bases and J 5 bases, leaving 15 bases between the germline ends. The CDR3 contains 13 residues. The germline CDR1 and CDR2 sequences are SQVTM and ANQGSEA.